Listed below are T cell receptor beta chains from one sample, sequenced in a study of Graves' ophthalmopathy and Graves' hyperthyroidism. TCRdb reanalysed the multiplex PCR reads using MiXCR and keeps one entry per CDR3 protein. The table includes 740,000 or so distinct CDR3 sequences, around 40% detected once. Sequenced: peripheral blood. These receptor sequences come from an adult man with Graves' ophthalmopathy. The CDR3 runs from the conserved cysteine through the conserved F or W. A D gene is named only where the DNA matches it firmly. Only part of the rows carry a size: once, few, many, or a class if the clone is expanded.

v_gene,j_gene,d_gene,abundance,CDR3aa,CDR3nt
TRBV11-2,TRBJ2-7,TRBD2,NA,CASSLGGLVGFSYEQYF,TGTGCCAGCAGCTTAGGGGGACTAGTGGGATTCTCCTACGAGCAGTACTTC
TRBV29-1,TRBJ1-5,NA,many,CSVEAGSNQPQHF,TGCAGCGTTGAAGCAGGTAGCAATCAGCCCCAGCATTTT
TRBV10-3,TRBJ1-3,NA,NA,CASRHRDYSGNTIYF,TGTGCCAGCAGACACAGGGACTACTCTGGAAACACCATATATTTT
TRBV7-9,TRBJ2-7,TRBD1,NA,CASSPDRAWEQYF,TGTGCCAGCAGCCCTGACAGGGCATGGGAGCAGTACTTC
TRBV9,TRBJ1-2,TRBD1,NA,CASSRSGQGTYTF,TGTGCCAGCAGCCGGTCGGGACAGGGCACCTACACCTTC
TRBV9,TRBJ1-2,NA,few,CASSQQGLVYGYTF,TGTGCCAGCAGCCAACAGGGTCTCGTCTATGGCTACACCTTC
TRBV7-9,TRBJ2-5,NA,many,CASSRRWGEGETQYF,TGTGCCAGCAGCCGTCGTTGGGGAGAAGGGGAGACCCAGTACTTC
TRBV20-1,TRBJ2-7,NA,few,CSAREASAYSYEQYF,TGCAGTGCTAGAGAGGCTAGCGCGTACTCCTACGAGCAGTACTTC
TRBV19,TRBJ2-7,NA,NA,CASSVRDLESYEQYF,TGTGCCAGTAGTGTACGGGACTTGGAATCCTACGAGCAGTACTTC
TRBV25-1,TRBJ2-2,TRBD2,NA,CASSFSAGANTGELFF,TGTGCCAGCAGTTTCTCAGCGGGGGCTAACACCGGGGAGCTGTTTTTT
TRBV12-3/TRBV12-4,TRBJ1-1,TRBD1,many,CASSHQGAPEAFF,TGTGCCAGCAGTCACCAGGGGGCCCCTGAAGCTTTCTTT
TRBV10-3,TRBJ1-2,NA,NA,CASSLMAGDHYGYTF,TGTGCCAGCAGTTTAATGGCAGGGGATCACTATGGCTACACCTTC
TRBV12-3/TRBV12-4,TRBJ2-7,TRBD2,NA,CASGLAAISYEQYF,TGTGCCAGCGGACTAGCGGCAATTTCCTACGAGCAGTACTTC
TRBV10-3,TRBJ1-5,NA,once,CAISLRGLQPQHF,TGTGCCATCAGCCTCAGGGGCCTCCAGCCCCAGCATTTT
TRBV5-1,TRBJ2-2,NA,many,CASSFEGTGELFF,TGCGCCAGCAGCTTTGAGGGCACCGGGGAGCTGTTTTTT
TRBV2,TRBJ1-6,NA,NA,CAISESGASSPLHF,TGTGCCATCAGTGAGTCAGGGGCCAGCTCACCCCTCCACTTT
TRBV12-3/TRBV12-4,TRBJ1-3,TRBD1,few,CASSLLDRGLRGNTIYF,TGTGCCAGCAGTTTATTGGACAGGGGGCTGAGGGGAAACACCATATATTTT
TRBV7-9,TRBJ1-2,NA,few,CASSFLISPGSRNYGYTF,TGTGCCAGCAGTTTCTTGATTAGTCCAGGCAGCCGAAATTATGGCTACACCTTC
TRBV19,TRBJ1-2,NA,few,CASREKGGFGYTF,TGTGCCAGTAGGGAAAAAGGGGGATTCGGCTACACCTTC
TRBV5-4,TRBJ2-7,TRBD1,NA,CASSFGTGGDEQYF,TGTGCCAGCAGCTTCGGGACAGGGGGCGACGAGCAGTACTTC
TRBV12-3/TRBV12-4,TRBJ2-5,TRBD1,many,CASSLRTGGETQYF,TGTGCCAGCAGCTTACGGACAGGGGGAGAGACCCAGTACTTC
TRBV12-3/TRBV12-4,TRBJ1-2,NA,many,CASSPPGGEDYGYTF,TGTGCCAGCAGTCCCCCGGGGGGGGAGGACTATGGCTACACCTTC
TRBV20-1,TRBJ2-7,NA,few,CSAAVSRRGEQYF,TGCAGTGCCGCAGTCAGCCGCCGGGGCGAGCAGTACTTC
TRBV12-3/TRBV12-4,TRBJ1-6,TRBD1,NA,CASRGTGGNNSPLHF,TGTGCCAGCAGGGGGACAGGAGGAAATAATTCACCCCTCCACTTT
TRBV7-2,TRBJ1-5,NA,many,CASSFGSGNQPQHF,TGTGCCAGCAGCTTTGGATCCGGCAATCAGCCCCAGCATTTT
TRBV25-1,TRBJ2-2,TRBD1,NA,CASSRTGQGAGELFF,TGTGCCAGCAGCCGCACGGGACAGGGAGCCGGGGAGCTGTTTTTT
TRBV5-8,TRBJ2-5,NA,few,CASSYRDGEETQYF,TGTGCCAGCAGCTACCGGGACGGGGAAGAGACCCAGTACTTC
TRBV14,TRBJ2-5,NA,NA,CASSQGVGAQYF,TGTGCCAGCAGCCAAGGGGTGGGGGCCCAGTACTTC
TRBV2,TRBJ2-7,NA,NA,CASGKDEQYF,TGTGCCAGCGGGAAGGACGAGCAGTACTTC
TRBV5-6,TRBJ1-1,NA,NA,CASSLVDRMNTEAFF,TGTGCCAGCAGCTTAGTTGACAGGATGAACACTGAAGCTTTCTTT
TRBV11-1,TRBJ1-1,NA,NA,CASSLGYRGEVTEAFF,TGTGCCAGCAGCTTAGGGTACCGGGGCGAGGTCACTGAAGCTTTCTTT
TRBV7-9,TRBJ1-2,NA,many,CASSFPDNYGYTF,TGTGCCAGCAGCTTCCCAGATAACTATGGCTACACCTTC
TRBV2,TRBJ2-7,NA,NA,CASSEATYRYEQYF,TGTGCCAGCAGTGAAGCGACATATAGATACGAGCAGTACTTC
TRBV7-9,TRBJ1-1,NA,NA,CASSLGSTGVGTEAFF,TGTGCCAGCAGCTTGGGGTCTACCGGGGTGGGCACTGAAGCTTTCTTT
TRBV25-1,TRBJ2-2,TRBD2,once,CASSHGGYNTGELFF,TGTGCCAGCAGCCACGGGGGGTACAACACCGGGGAGCTGTTTTTT
TRBV24-1,TRBJ1-5,NA,NA,CATSDSTLGGGDQPQHF,TGTGCCACCAGTGATTCAACCCTCGGGGGGGGCGATCAGCCCCAGCATTTT
TRBV15,TRBJ1-2,NA,NA,CASRQKVALNYGYTF,TGTGCTTCGAGGCAGAAGGTCGCTCTTAACTATGGCTACACCTTC
TRBV5-8,TRBJ2-5,TRBD2,NA,CASSRTGLAGIQETQYF,TGTGCCAGCAGCCGAACAGGACTAGCGGGGATTCAAGAGACCCAGTACTTC
TRBV5-6,TRBJ1-4,NA,many,CASSLSGRWEKLFF,TGTGCCAGCAGCTTGTCAGGGAGGTGGGAAAAACTGTTTTTT
TRBV19,TRBJ1-5,TRBD1,many,CASSKKTGLGNQPQHF,TGTGCCAGTAGCAAAAAGACAGGGTTGGGCAATCAGCCCCAGCATTTT
TRBV6-6,TRBJ1-6,NA,few,CATRPGDTNNSPLHF,TGTGCCACCCGGCCCGGGGACACGAATAATTCACCCCTCCACTTT
TRBV7-2,TRBJ2-5,NA,many,CASSFGRGETQYF,TGTGCCAGCAGCTTCGGCAGGGGAGAGACCCAGTACTTC
TRBV15,TRBJ1-3,TRBD1,NA,CATSRGRGGRGNTIYF,TGTGCCACCAGCAGAGGTAGAGGGGGCCGCGGAAACACCATATATTTT
TRBV19,TRBJ2-7,TRBD1,NA,CASSLQGAIYEQYF,TGTGCCAGTAGTTTACAGGGGGCGATCTACGAGCAGTACTTC
TRBV20-1,TRBJ1-4,TRBD1,few,CSASVGQGRKKLFF,TGCAGTGCTAGTGTGGGACAGGGGAGGAAAAAACTGTTTTTT
TRBV2,TRBJ2-5,TRBD1,NA,CASSLRTGVGETQCF,TGTGCCAGCAGCCTTCGGACAGGGGTAGGAGAGACCCAGTGCTTC